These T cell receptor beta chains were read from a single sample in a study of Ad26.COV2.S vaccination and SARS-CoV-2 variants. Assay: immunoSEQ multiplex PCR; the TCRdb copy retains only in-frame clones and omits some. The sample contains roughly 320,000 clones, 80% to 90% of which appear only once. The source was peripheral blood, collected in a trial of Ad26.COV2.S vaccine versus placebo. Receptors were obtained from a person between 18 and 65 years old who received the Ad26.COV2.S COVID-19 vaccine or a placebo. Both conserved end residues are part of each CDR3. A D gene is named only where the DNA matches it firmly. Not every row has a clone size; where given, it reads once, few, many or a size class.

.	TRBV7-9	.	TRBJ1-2	TGTGCCAGCAGCCCCCGTCCGGGGTTCTATGGCTACACCTTC	CASSPRPGFYGYTF
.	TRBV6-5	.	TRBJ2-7	TGTGCCAGCAGTTTTAAGGGGACCTACTACGAGCAGTACTTC	CASSFKGTYYEQYF
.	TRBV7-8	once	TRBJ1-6	TGTGCCAGCAGCTTTGAGAGACTTAATTCACCCCTCCACTTT	CASSFERLNSPLHF
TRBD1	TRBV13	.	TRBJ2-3	TGTGCCAGCAGCTTGACAGGGGGCCTGGATACGCAGTATTTT	CASSLTGGLDTQYF
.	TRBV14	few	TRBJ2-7	TGTGCCAGCAGCCTAGTCGAATCACGGAGGGCATACGAGCAGTACTTC	CASSLVESRRAYEQYF
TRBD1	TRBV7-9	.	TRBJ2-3	TGTGCCAGCAGCTTAGGAGGGGGCCCAGATACGCAGTATTTT	CASSLGGGPDTQYF
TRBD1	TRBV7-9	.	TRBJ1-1	TGTGCCAGCAGCCCAGGCCGACAGGGAGGGCGTATGAACACTGAAGCTTTCTTT	CASSPGRQGGRMNTEAFF
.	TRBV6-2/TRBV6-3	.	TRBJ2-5	TGTGCCAGCAGTTACTATGAGACCCAGTACTTC	CASSYYETQYF
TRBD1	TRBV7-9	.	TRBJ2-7	TGTGCCAGCAGCTCAAGGGACAGCTACGAGCAGTACTTC	CASSSRDSYEQYF
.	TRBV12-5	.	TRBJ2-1	TGTGCTAGTGTGAAGGGGGGGGTTGAGCAGTTCTTC	CASVKGGVEQFF
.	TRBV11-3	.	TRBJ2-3	TGTGCCAGCAGCCCCGAACGGGGTGAAGGGGATACGCAGTATTTT	CASSPERGEGDTQYF
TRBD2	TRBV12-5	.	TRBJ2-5	TGTGCTAGTGGTTTTACCCTAGCGGGGAGGGAGACCCAGTACTTC	CASGFTLAGRETQYF
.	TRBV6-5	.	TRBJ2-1	TGTGCCAGCAGTTACGCGTTAGAGGGTGAGCAGTTCTTC	CASSYALEGEQFF
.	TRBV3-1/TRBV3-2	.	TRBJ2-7	TGTGCCAGCAGCCGCGAGACGGATGCCTACGAGCAGTACTTC	CASSRETDAYEQYF
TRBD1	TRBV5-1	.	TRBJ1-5	TGCGCCAGCAGCGTGGGACAGGGGGGCAATCAGCCCCAGCATTTT	CASSVGQGGNQPQHF
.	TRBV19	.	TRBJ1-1	TGTGCCAGTACCCTAAAAGGGAAAAACACTGAAGCTTTCTTT	CASTLKGKNTEAFF
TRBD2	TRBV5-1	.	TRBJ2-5	TGCGCCAGCAGCACGGGGGGGTTAGAAGAGACCCAGTACTTC	CASSTGGLEETQYF